This TCR beta chain was recovered during a study of T cell changes during pregnancy in multiple sclerosis. The CDR3 is made up of 13 amino acids. Looked up from germline, CDR1 is SGHTS and CDR2 is YDEGEE. Trimming took 0 bases from V and 8 from J, leaving 9 bases between them. The assay was immunoSEQ multiplex PCR, and TCRdb's table has in-frame clones only and misses some. The sample gives 75,000 to 90,000 clones, about 90% of which show up once; 3.5% to 4% is in the top ten. The sample was PBMCs, taken in the first trimester of pregnancy. V usage is TRBV5-8 and J usage is TRBJ2-4; D is uncertain. The TCR comes from a female donor in good health, serving as a control in a pregnancy study. Some clones in this sample may be carry-over from other donors' samples. The CDR3 bases are TGTGCCAGCAGCTTGGCCACAGTCCACATTCAGTACTTC. This codes for CASSLATVHIQYF.